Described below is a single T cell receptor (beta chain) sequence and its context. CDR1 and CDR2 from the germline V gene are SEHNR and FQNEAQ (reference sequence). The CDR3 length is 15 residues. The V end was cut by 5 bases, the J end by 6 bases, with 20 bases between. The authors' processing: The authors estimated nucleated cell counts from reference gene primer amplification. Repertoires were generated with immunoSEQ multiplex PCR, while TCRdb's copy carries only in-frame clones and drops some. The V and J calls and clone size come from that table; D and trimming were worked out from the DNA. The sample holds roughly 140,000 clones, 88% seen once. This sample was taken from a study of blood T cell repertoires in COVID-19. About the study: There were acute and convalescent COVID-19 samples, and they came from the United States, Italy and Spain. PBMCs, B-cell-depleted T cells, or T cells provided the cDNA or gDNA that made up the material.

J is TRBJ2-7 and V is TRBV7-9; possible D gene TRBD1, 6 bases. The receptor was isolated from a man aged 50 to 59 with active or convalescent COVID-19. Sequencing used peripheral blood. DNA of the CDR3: TGTGCCAGCAGCCCGGACAGCCCGGTCACTGGCGAGCAGTACTTC. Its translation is CASSPDSPVTGEQYF.